Presented here are 5 T cell receptor beta chains from one specimen sequenced in a study of T cells in Graves' hyperthyroidism and ophthalmopathy. RNA transcripts served as the template for amplifying TCR beta CDR3 regions. During a first-round RT-PCR of the TCR CDR3, the HTBI primer set was used. One entry per CDR3 protein results from TCRdb running MiXCR on the multiplex PCR reads. The table includes about 560,000 distinct CDR3 sequences, about 43% detected once. Sequenced material: peripheral blood or thyroid tissue (not recorded which). The source of these receptors is a woman under 30 with Graves' hyperthyroidism.

This chain connects TRBV5-1 to TRBJ2-5; 14 nucleotides match TRBD2. Germline CDR1 SGHRS, CDR2 YFSETQ. The length of the CDR3 is 17 residues. Trimming removed 0 bases from V and 4 bases from J; junction bases left unmatched: 5. CDR3 protein: CASSLGYGTSGRETQYF. The CDR3 region has the DNA TGCGCCAGCAGCTTGGGGTACGGGACTAGCGGGAGAGAGACCCAGTACTTC.

The sample holds many counts of this clonotype. The chain couples TRBV7-9 to TRBJ1-3; 8 positions match TRBD1. The CDR3 is 16 residues long. V shed 6 bases and J 0 bases; nucleotides not matched to a gene: 7. Germline V gives CDR1 SEHNR, CDR2 FQNEAQ (reference sequence). The CDR3 DNA is TGTGCCAGCAGACAGGACAGGGATCCCTCTGGAAACACCATATATTTT. Its translation is CASRQDRDPSGNTIYF.

The V call is TRBV15, the J call TRBJ1-1; D is ambiguous. CDR3 size: 14 residues. Trimming left V 1 base short and J 3 bases short, with 9 bases between. Germline lookup yields CDR1 LNHNV and CDR2 YYDKDF (reference sequence). CDR3 nucleotide sequence: TGTGCCACCAGCAGAGCTTCGGTGCACACTGAAGCTTTCTTT. Its protein is CATSRASVHTEAFF.

The V and J genes are TRBV10-3 and TRBJ2-2, with 8 bases fitting TRBD1. CDR3 length: 13 amino acids. V was pared by 6 bases and J by 6 bases, with 3 bases of the junction left unmatched. The germline V gene encodes CDR1 ENHRY and CDR2 SYGVKD. Written as DNA, the CDR3 is TGTGCCATCAGCCAACAGGGGGCCGGGGAGCTGTTTTTT. Translating gives CAISQQGAGELFF.

This clonotype has more than one count but fewer than ten. The chain employs TRBV6-6 and TRBJ2-2; 10 bases match TRBD2. V trimming: 6 bases; J trimming: 2 bases; junction bases outside the gene matches: 6. CDR1 and CDR2 from the germline V gene are MNHNY and SVGAGI (reference sequence). This CDR3 comprises 16 residues. In nucleotides, the CDR3 is TGTGCCAGCAGCACACCTAGCGGGAGAAACACCGGGGAGCTGTTTTTT. Translated, it gives CASSTPSGRNTGELFF.